Each of the 3 T cell receptor beta chains below was sequenced from the same sample in a study of identical twins' blood T cells. TCRdb ran MiXCR on the 5' RACE reads and lists one entry per CDR3 protein. Of 350,000 to 450,000 distinct CDR3 sequences detected, more than 25% appear once; the ten largest clones hold 5.5% to 6.5%. Material for sequencing was PBMCs. These receptors originate from a woman aged 18-50 years in good health.

Concerning this clonotype: Germline is not matched at one junction end, which may reflect a read error. This rearrangement joins TRBV5-1 to TRBJ2-3; D is unclear. Germline V lookup: CDR1 SGHRS, CDR2 YFSETQ. The CDR3 contains 14 residues. CDR3 nucleotide sequence: TGCGCCAGCAGCTTGTCAAGTAGCACAGATACGCATTATTTT. This gives the protein CASSLSSSTDTHYF. Drawing the rest from reference TRBV5-1 and TRBJ2-3, the complete variable domain is KAGVTQTPRYLIKTRGQQVTLSCSPISGHRSVSWYQQTPGQGLQFLFEYFSETQRNKGNFPGRFSGRQFSNSRSEMNVSTLELGDSALYLCASSLSSSTDTHYFGPGTRLTVL.

The CDR3 DNA sequence: TGTGCCAGCAGCCAAGTTAACTCGAACACCGGGGAGCTGTTTTTT. It translates to CASSQVNSNTGELFF. This chain connects TRBV3-1 to TRBJ2-2; D is unresolved. This CDR3 has 15 amino acids. Germline V gives CDR1 LGHDT, CDR2 YNNKEL (reference sequence). The ends were cut back, 1 base at V and 0 bases at J, with 6 bases in the middle.

The rearrangement uses TRBV19 and TRBJ2-2; D is perhaps TRBD2 (6 bases). The V end was cut by 3 bases, the J end by 5 bases, with 13 bases between. The CDR3 consists of 15 residues. Germline lookup yields CDR1 LNHDA and CDR2 SQIVND (reference sequence). Written as DNA, the CDR3 is TGTGCCAGTAGTATGCTCCCCGGGAGTACCGGGGAGCTGTTTTTT. Its translation: CASSMLPGSTGELFF.